This TCR beta chain is from a study of T cells in Graves' hyperthyroidism and ophthalmopathy. Researchers took RNA transcripts and amplified the TCR beta CDR3 regions from them. The TCR CDR3 first-round RT-PCR relied on the HTBI primer set. TCRdb ran MiXCR on the multiplex PCR reads and lists one entry per CDR3 protein. The table includes about 95,000 distinct CDR3 sequences, 35% to 45% detected once. The germline V and J ends were trimmed by 0 bases and 10 bases, with 8 bases remaining between them. This CDR3 is built from 13 residues. CDR1 is SGHTS, CDR2 YDEGEE, per germline. In its sample, this clonotype was seen many times. Its cognate antigen is unknown. Findings of the study overall: For ophthalmopathy, model prediction preceded onset by a median about 6.4 months. Most clonotypes that expanded in the thyroid above 0.001 also showed up in blood.

The genes are TRBV5-8 and TRBJ1-6; D unresolved. The specimen sequenced was peripheral blood or thyroid tissue (not recorded which). The receptor was derived from a woman aged 25 to 39 with Graves' hyperthyroidism. The CDR3 DNA reads TGTGCCAGCAGCTTGGACCCGGGATCACCCCTCCACTTT. This gives the protein CASSLDPGSPLHF.